The text below deals with one T cell receptor beta chain. Its antigen remains unknown. The trim removed 0 bases at V and 9 bases at J, leaving 2 bases unmatched. The CDR3 has 13 amino acids. Germline loops: CDR1 MNHEY, CDR2 SMNVEV (reference sequence). These data originate in a study of cytomegalovirus exposure and HLA in healthy donors. PCR involved 60 Vbeta and 13 Jbeta primers. TCRdb's copy holds only in-frame clones and misses some; the assay was immunoSEQ multiplex PCR. This sample's clone table lists some 70,000 clones. Whole-study findings and limits: The only immune exposure information that was available was CMV serostatus. Previous analysis showed most TCR beta V segments were productive about 87% or about 30% of the time.

V usage is TRBV27 and J usage is TRBJ1-1; TRBD1 matches 9 bases. Material: PBMCs. The receptor's source is a man aged 35-49 years in good health and CMV-seronegative. CDR3 DNA: TGTGCCAGCAGTTTATCAACAGGGGGCAAAGCTTTCTTT. This translates into CASSLSTGGKAFF.